The clone carrying this T cell receptor (beta chain) was counted a few times. The antigen remains unidentified. The data derive from a study of T cells in Graves' hyperthyroidism and ophthalmopathy. Study-wide context: Prior to any treatment, at the point of initial diagnosis, peripheral blood was collected.

Per the germline V gene, CDR1 is DFQATT and CDR2 is SNEGSKA (reference sequence). The CDR3 contains 18 residues. The junction had 19 bases not matched to a gene; V was cut back by 5 bases and J by 3 bases. General study points: From stable hyperthyroidism, ophthalmopathy was set apart by a 13 V-J model. Most thyroid clonotypes with frequency above 0.001 were detected in blood.

TCR beta CDR3 sequences were amplified from RNA transcripts. RT-PCR in the first round (using the HTBI primer set) targeted the TCR CDR3. TCRdb ran MiXCR on the multiplex PCR reads and lists one entry per CDR3 protein. The sample lists a few hundred thousand distinct CDR3 sequences, more than 20% occurring once. This clonotype was obtained from a man aged 50 to 59 with Graves' hyperthyroidism. V gene TRBV20-1 combines with J gene TRBJ2-1; 7 bases line up with TRBD2. Sequences were obtained from blood. CDR3 DNA sequence: TGCAGTGCTGACTTATGGGGGAGGGCTTTAAGGTACTACAATGAGCAGTTCTTC. It translates to CSADLWGRALRYYNEQFF.